This T cell receptor beta chain comes out of a study of vaccination and CD4 T cells after COVID-19. Looking at the study overall: Recovered patients in the cohort numbered six men and four women, two of them Hispanic. At day 14 and again at days 161 to 241 post-vaccination, three convalescent patients were sampled.

A single record per CDR3 protein comes from TCRdb applying MiXCR to the PCR reads. The sample contains about 36,000 distinct CDR3 sequences, more than 35% of which appear only once. Time point meaning: late sampling 161 to 241 days after vaccination in a few convalescent patients. The sample holds a few counts of this clonotype. Its antigen is unknown. Study-level points and caveats: For convalescent patients, a median 86.3% of reactive clones surfaced exclusively after vaccination. Median SARS-CoV-2-reactive clonotype numbers rose nonsignificantly, 21 to 38.

The clonotype was recovered from a human donor who had recovered from COVID-19. The sequences come from CD4+ T cells from blood, collected about 7 months after SARS-CoV-2 vaccination.

CDR3 in amino acids: CASSLTVQSVGTDTQYF. In DNA form, the CDR3 reads TGTGCCAGCAGCTTAACGGTCCAGTCGGTTGGAACAGATACGCAGTATTTT. This chain links TRBV7-3 with TRBJ2-3, with D unclear. Germline lookup yields CDR1 SGHTA and CDR2 FQGTGA. The CDR3 extends over 17 amino acids. Trimming left V 0 bases short and J 3 bases short, with 16 bases between.